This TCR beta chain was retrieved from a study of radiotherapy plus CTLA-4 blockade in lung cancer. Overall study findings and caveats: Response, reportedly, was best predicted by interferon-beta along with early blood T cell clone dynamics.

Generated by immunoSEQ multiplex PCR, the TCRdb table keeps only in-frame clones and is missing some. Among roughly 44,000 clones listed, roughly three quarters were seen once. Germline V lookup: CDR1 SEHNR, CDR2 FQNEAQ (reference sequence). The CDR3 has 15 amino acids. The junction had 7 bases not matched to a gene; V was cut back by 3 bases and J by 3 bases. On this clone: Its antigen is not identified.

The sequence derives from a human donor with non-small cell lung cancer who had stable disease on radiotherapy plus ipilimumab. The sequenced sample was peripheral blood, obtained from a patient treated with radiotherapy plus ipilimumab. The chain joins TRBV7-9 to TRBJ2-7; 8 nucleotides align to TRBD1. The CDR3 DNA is TGTGCCAGCAGCTTTCAGGACAGGGCACTCTACGAGCAGTACTTC. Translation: CASSFQDRALYEQYF.